The sequence of this T cell receptor beta chain was determined in a study of T cell clonality in common variable immunodeficiency. Generated by immunoSEQ multiplex PCR, the TCRdb table keeps only in-frame clones and is missing some. The table lists around 2,500 clones, with no singletons. In its sample, this clone is medium-sized. No antigen is known for it. The observed sequence ends 3 residues before the CDR3 terminus, with the missing tail filled in from the germline J gene. General study points: Common variable immunodeficiency TCR beta sequences reportedly had fewer deletions and N-nucleotide insertions. Authors noted CVID clonality's cause needs subpopulation repertoire sequencing.

Reduced serum IgG, IgA and/or IgM plus specific antibody deficiency defined CVID. Donors gave about 5 to 8 ml heparinized peripheral whole blood. The V end lost 1 base, the J end lost 0 bases, and 12 bases lay between the germline ends. The CDR3 contains 17 residues. Germline CDR1 and CDR2: KGHSH and LQKENI. Material: peripheral blood mononuclear cells. The chain links TRBV18 to TRBJ2-2; D uncertain. This receptor was taken from a human donor with common variable immunodeficiency. Incomplete CDR3 DNA: TGTGCCAGCTCACCACAGGCCAGGAGTGCGAACACCGGGGAG. The encoded protein is CASSPQARSANTGE. The full CDR3 protein is CASSPQARSANTGELFF.